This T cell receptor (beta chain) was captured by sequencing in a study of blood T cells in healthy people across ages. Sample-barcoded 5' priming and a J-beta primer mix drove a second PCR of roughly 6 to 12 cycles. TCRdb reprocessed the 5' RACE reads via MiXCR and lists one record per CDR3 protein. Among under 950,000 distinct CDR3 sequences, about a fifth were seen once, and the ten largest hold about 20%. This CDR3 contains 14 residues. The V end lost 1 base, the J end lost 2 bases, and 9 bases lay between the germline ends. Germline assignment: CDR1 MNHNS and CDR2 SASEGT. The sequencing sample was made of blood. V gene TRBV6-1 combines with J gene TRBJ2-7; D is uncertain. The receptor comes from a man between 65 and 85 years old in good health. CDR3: CASSEGSSTYEQYF. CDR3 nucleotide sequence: TGTGCCAGCAGTGAAGGCAGTTCGACCTACGAGCAGTACTTC.